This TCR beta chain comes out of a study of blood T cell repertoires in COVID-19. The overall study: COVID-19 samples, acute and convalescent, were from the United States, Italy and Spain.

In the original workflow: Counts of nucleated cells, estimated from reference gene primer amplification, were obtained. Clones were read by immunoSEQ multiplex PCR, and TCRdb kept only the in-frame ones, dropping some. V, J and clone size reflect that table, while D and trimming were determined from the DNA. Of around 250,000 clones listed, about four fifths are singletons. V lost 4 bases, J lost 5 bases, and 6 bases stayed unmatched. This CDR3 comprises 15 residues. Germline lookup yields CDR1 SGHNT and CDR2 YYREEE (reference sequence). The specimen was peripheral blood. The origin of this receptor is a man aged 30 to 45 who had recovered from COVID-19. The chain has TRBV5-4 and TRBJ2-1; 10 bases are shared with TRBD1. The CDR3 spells CASSAGTGANNEQFF. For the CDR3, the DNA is TGTGCCAGCAGCGCCGGGACAGGGGCCAACAATGAGCAGTTCTTC.